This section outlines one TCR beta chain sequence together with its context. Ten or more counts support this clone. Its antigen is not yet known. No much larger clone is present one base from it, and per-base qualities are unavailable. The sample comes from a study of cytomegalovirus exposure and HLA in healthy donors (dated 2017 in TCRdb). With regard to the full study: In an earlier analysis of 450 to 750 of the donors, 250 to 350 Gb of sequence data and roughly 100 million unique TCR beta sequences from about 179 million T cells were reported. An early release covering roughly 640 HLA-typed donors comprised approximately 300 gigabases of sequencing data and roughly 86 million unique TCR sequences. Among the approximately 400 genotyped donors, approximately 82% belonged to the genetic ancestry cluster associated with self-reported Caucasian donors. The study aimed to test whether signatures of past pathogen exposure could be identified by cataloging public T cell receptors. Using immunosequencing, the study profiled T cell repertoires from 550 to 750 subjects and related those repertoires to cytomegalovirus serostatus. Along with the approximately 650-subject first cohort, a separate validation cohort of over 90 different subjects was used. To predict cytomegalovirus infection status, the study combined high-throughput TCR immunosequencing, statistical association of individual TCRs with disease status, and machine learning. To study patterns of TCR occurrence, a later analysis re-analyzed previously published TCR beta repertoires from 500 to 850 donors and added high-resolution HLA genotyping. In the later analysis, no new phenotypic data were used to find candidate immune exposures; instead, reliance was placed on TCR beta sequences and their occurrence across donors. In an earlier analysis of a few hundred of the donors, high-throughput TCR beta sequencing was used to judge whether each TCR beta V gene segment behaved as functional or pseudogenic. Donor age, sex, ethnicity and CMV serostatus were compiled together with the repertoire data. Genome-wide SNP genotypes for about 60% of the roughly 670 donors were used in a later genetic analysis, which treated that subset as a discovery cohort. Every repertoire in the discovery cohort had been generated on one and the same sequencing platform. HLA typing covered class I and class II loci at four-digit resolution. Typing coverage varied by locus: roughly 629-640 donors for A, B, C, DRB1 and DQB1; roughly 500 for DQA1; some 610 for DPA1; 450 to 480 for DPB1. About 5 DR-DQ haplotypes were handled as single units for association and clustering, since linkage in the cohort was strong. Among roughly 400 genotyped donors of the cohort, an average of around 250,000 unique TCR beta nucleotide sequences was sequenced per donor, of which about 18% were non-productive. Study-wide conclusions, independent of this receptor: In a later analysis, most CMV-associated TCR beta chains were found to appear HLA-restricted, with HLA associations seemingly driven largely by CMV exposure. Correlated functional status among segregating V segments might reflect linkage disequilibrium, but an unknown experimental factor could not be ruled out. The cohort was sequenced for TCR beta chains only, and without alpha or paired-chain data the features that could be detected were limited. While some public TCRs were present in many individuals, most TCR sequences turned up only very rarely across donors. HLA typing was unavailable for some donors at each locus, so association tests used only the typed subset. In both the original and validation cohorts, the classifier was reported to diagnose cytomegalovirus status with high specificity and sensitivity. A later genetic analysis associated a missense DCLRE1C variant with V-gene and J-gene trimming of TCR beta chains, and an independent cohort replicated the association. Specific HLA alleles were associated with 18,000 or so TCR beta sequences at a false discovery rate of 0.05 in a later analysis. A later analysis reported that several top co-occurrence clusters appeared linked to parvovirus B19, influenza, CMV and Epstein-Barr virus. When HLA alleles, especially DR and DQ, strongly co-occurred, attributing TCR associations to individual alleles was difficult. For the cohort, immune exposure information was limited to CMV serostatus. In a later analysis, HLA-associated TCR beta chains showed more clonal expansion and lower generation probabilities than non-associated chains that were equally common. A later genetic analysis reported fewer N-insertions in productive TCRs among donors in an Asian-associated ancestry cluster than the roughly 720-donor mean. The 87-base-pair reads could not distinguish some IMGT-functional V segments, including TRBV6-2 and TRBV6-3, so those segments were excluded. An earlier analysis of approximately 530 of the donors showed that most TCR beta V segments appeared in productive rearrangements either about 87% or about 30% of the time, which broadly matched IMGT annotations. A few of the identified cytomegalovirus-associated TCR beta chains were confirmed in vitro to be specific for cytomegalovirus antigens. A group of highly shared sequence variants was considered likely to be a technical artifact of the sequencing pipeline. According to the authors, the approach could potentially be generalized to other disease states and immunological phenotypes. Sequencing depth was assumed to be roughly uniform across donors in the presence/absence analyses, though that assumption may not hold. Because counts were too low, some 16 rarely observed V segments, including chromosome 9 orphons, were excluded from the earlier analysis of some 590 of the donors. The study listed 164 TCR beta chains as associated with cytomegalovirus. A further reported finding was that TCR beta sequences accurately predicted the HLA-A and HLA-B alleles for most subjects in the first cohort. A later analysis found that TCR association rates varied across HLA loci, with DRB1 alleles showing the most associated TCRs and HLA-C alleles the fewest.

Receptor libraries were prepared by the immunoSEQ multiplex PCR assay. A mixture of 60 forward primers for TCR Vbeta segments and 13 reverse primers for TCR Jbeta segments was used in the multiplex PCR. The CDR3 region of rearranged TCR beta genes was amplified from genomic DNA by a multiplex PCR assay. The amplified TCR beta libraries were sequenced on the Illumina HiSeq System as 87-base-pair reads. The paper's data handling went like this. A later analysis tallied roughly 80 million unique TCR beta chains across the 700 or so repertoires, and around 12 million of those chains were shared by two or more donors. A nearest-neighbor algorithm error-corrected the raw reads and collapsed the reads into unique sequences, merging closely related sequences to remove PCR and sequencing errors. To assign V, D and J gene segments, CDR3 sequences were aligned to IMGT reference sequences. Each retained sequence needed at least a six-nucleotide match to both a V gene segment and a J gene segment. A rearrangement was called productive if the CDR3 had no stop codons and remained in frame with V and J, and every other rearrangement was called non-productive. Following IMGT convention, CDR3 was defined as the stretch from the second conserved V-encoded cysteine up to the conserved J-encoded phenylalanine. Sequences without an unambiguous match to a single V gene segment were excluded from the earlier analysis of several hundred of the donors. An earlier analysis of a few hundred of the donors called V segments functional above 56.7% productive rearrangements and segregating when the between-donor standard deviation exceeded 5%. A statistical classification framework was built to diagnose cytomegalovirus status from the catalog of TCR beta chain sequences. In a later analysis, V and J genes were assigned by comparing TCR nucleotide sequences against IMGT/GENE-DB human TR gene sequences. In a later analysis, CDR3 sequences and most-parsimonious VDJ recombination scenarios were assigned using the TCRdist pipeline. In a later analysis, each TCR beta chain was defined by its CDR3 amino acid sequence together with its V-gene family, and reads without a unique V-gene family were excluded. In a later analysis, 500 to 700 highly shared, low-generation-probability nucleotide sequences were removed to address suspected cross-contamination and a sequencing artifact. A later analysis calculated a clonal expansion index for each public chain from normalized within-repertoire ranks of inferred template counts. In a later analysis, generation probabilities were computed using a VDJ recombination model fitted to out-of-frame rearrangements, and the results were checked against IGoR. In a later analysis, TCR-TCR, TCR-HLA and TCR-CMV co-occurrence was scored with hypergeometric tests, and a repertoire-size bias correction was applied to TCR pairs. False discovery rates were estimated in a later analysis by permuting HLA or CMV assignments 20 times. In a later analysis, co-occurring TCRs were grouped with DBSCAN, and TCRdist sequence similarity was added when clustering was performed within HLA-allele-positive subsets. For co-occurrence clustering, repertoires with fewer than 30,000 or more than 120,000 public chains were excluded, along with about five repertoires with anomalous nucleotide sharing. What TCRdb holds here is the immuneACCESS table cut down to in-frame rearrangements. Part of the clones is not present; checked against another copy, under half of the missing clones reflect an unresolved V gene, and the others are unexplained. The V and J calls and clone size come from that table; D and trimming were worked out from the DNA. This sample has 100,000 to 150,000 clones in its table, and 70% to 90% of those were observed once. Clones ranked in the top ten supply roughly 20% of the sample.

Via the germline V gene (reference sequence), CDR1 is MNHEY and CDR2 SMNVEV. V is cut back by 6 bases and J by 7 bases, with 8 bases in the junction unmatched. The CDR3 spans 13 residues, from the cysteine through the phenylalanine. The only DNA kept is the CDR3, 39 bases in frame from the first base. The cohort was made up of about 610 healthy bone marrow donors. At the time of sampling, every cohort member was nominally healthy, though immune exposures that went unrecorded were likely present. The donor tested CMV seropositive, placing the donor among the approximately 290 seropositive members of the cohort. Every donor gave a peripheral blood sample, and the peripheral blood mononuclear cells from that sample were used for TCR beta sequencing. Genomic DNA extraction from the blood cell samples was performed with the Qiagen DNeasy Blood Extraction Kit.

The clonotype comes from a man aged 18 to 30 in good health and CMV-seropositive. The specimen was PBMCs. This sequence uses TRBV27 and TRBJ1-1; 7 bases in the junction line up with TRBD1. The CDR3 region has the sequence CASSLMDRSEAFF. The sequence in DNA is TGTGCCAGCAGCCTAATGGACAGGAGTGAAGCTTTCTTT.